These 21 T cell receptor beta chains were all obtained from the same sample, sequenced in a study of cytomegalovirus exposure and HLA in healthy donors (dated by TCRdb to 2017 to 2019). Libraries were constructed by the immunoSEQ multiplex PCR assay. For the multiplex PCR, a mixture combining 60 forward primers for TCR Vbeta segments and 13 reverse primers for TCR Jbeta segments was used. TCRdb carries this immuneACCESS record with in-frame sequences only. Its versions omit some clonotypes, under half of them owing to an unresolved V gene in the studies checked, with the rest unexplained. The sample yields some 120,000 clones; 76% were counted once. The ten largest clonotypes hold roughly 12% of the sample. Sequences were obtained from PBMCs. The receptor set was obtained from a woman aged 35 to 49 in good health and CMV-seropositive.

V usage is TRBV5-1 and J usage is TRBJ2-2; tentative D call: TRBD2 (5 bases). With 4 bases removed from V and 1 base from J, the gap between germline ends came to 14 bases. Germline CDR1 reads SGHRS; CDR2 reads YFSETQ. The CDR3 runs to 16 residues. The CDR3 DNA is TGCGCCAGCAGCCCCGGGATCCTAAGGAACACCGGGGAGCTGTTTTTT. Translation gives CASSPGILRNTGELFF.

The V gene is TRBV5-4, the J gene TRBJ1-1, with TRBD1 matching 10 bases. Germline trimming cut 6 bases from V and 1 base from J; bases unmatched to any gene: 9. The CDR3 runs to 16 residues. CDR1 and CDR2 (germline): SGHNT, YYREEE (reference sequence). DNA for the CDR3: TGTGCCAGCACCCTCGGGGGACAGGGGCGGAACACTGAAGCTTTCTTT. Amino acids: CASTLGGQGRNTEAFF.

The gene calls are TRBV18 and TRBJ1-5; possible D gene TRBD1, 5 bases. Trimming pared 0 bases from V and 0 bases from J, leaving 9 bases between. The CDR3 spans 16 residues. The V gene's germline CDR1 is KGHSH and CDR2 LQKENI. CDR3 sequence reads: CASSPPGPSSNQPQHF. The CDR3 DNA reads TGTGCCAGCTCACCACCGGGGCCTAGTAGCAATCAGCCCCAGCATTTT.

This rearrangement joins TRBV5-1 to TRBJ2-2; 10 nucleotides line up with TRBD1. Germline V CDR1 and CDR2: SGHRS, YFSETQ. J was trimmed by 5 bases and V by 0 bases; bases with no gene match: 7. This CDR3 has 17 residues. The CDR3 sequence: CASSLVPGTGDTGELFF. The CDR3 DNA is TGCGCCAGCAGCTTGGTACCTGGGACAGGGGATACCGGGGAGCTGTTTTTT.

The genes are TRBV14 and TRBJ1-1; a possible D gene is TRBD1 (6 bases). Trimming removed 4 bases from V and 3 bases from J, with 12 bases in between. The CDR3 runs 14 residues. Germline CDR1 and CDR2: SGHDN and FVKESK. CDR3 loop: CASSRGGAYTEAFF. The CDR3 DNA reads as TGTGCCAGCAGCCGGGGGGGCGCGTACACTGAAGCTTTCTTT.

This clone appeared a few times. The genes are TRBV29-1 and TRBJ2-5; possible D gene TRBD1, 7 bases. Germline lookup yields CDR1 SQVTM and CDR2 ANQGSEA. This CDR3 has 14 residues. The V and J ends lost 4 bases and 2 bases respectively, with 14 bases between them. This CDR3 is CSVGLPGGQETQYF. CDR3 nucleotides: TGCAGCGTTGGCTTGCCAGGGGGGCAAGAGACCCAGTACTTC.

V and J are TRBV19 and TRBJ1-2; D is unresolved. With 4 bases removed from V and 0 bases from J, the gap between germline ends came to 6 bases. Germline CDR1 is LNHDA and CDR2 is SQIVND (reference sequence). This CDR3 has 13 residues. CDR3 in DNA: TGTGCCAGTAGTACAGCGACTAACTATGGCTACACCTTC. Protein: CASSTATNYGYTF.

The chain recombines TRBV5-1 with TRBJ2-7; TRBD2 aligns across 13 bases. Germline CDR1 is SGHRS and CDR2 is YFSETQ. V was pared by 4 bases and J by 1 base, with 14 bases of the junction left unmatched. The CDR3 is 19 residues long. CDR3 in amino acids: CASSPVEGLAGYRSYEQYF. The DNA for the CDR3 is TGCGCCAGCAGCCCGGTAGAGGGACTAGCGGGGTACAGATCCTACGAGCAGTACTTC.

The chain has TRBV11-2 and TRBJ1-5; D not certain. V lost 2 bases to trimming and J lost 6 bases, with 5 bases between them. CDR1 SGHAT and CDR2 FQNNGV come from the germline V gene. This CDR3 contains 12 residues. The CDR3 DNA is TGTGCCAGCAGCTTAAGCGGTCAGCCCCAGCATTTT. Its protein product is CASSLSGQPQHF.

The chain employs TRBV6-1 and TRBJ2-7; TRBD1 matches at 7 bases. The V gene's germline CDR1 is MNHNS and CDR2 SASEGT. The CDR3 spans 12 residues. V lost 11 bases, J lost 6 bases, and 10 bases stayed unmatched. The CDR3 sequence: CAARQGVREQYF. CDR3 DNA: TGTGCCGCCAGGCAGGGGGTACGCGAGCAGTACTTC.

The V gene is TRBV4-1, the J gene TRBJ2-3; D gene ambiguous. Germline values: CDR1 MGHRA, CDR2 YSYEKL. V was clipped by 8 bases and J by 2 bases, with 14 bases between them. The length of the CDR3 is 14 residues. Here the CDR3 reads CASRPPGHTDTQYF. Here the CDR3 DNA reads TGCGCCAGCCGACCCCCTGGGCACACAGATACGCAGTATTTT.

The J gene is TRBJ2-3, the V gene TRBV5-8; D remains unclear. Per the germline V gene, CDR1 is SGHTS and CDR2 is YDEGEE. The CDR3 extends over 15 amino acids. V was cut by 1 base and J by 1 base, with 10 bases left in between. CDR3 sequence reads: CASSLSVFGTDTQYF. CDR3 DNA: TGTGCCAGCAGCTTGTCGGTTTTCGGCACAGATACGCAGTATTTT. Full variable domain (remainder filled in from reference TRBV5-8 and TRBJ2-3): EAGVTQSPTHLIKTRGQQATLRCSPISGHTSVYWYQQALGLGLQFLLWYDEGEERNRGNFPPRFSGRQFPNYSSELNVNALELEDSALYLCASSLSVFGTDTQYFGPGTRLTVL.

This rearrangement joins TRBV9 to TRBJ2-1; the D gene is possibly TRBD1 (6 bases). Germline values: CDR1 SGDLS, CDR2 YYNGEE. Trimming took off 0 bases at V and 7 bases at J, with 11 bases between the two ends. The CDR3 contains 14 residues. In DNA form, the CDR3 reads TGTGCCAGCAGCGTAGAAACAGGGTGGAATGAGCAGTTCTTC. Translated: CASSVETGWNEQFF.

The genes are TRBV30 and TRBJ2-2, with 7 nucleotides matching TRBD1. V lost 6 bases and J lost 9; bases outside the gene matches: 10. The CDR3 is 13 residues long. Germline values: CDR1 GTSNPN, CDR2 SVGIG (reference sequence). This chain's CDR3 is CACRDRLSRELFF. The CDR3 DNA reads as TGTGCCTGCCGGGACAGATTGTCCAGGGAGCTGTTTTTT.

The J gene is TRBJ1-2, the V gene TRBV7-6; D uncertain. This CDR3 is 13 amino acids long. Germline lookup yields CDR1 SGHVS and CDR2 FNYEAQ. Trimming shortened V by 5 bases and J by 8 bases, and 15 bases separated the two germline ends. CDR3 coding DNA: TGTGCCAGCAGCCCAACTCGGGGTGGAGGCTACACCTTC. Residues: CASSPTRGGGYTF. Drawing the rest from reference TRBV7-6 and TRBJ1-2, the complete variable domain is GAGVSQSPRYKVTKRGQDVALRCDPISGHVSLYWYRQALGQGPEFLTYFNYEAQQDKSGLPNDRFSAERPEGSISTLTIQRTEQRDSAMYRCASSPTRGGGYTFGSGTRLTVV.

The genes are TRBV9 and TRBJ2-3; TRBD2 aligns across 7 bases. CDR1 is SGDLS, CDR2 YYNGEE, per germline. V shed 3 bases and J 2 bases; nucleotides not matched to a gene: 9. This CDR3 region has 16 residues. CDR3 amino acids: CASSAGRGSPTDTQYF. The CDR3, as DNA: TGTGCCAGCAGCGCTGGGCGGGGGAGCCCCACAGATACGCAGTATTTT.

With respect to this clone: Different DNA sequences within this sample yield the same CDR3. The chain is built from TRBV18 and TRBJ2-2; 7 positions agree with TRBD1. Germline V CDR1 and CDR2: KGHSH, LQKENI. With 4 bases clipped from V and 1 base from J, the junction kept 0 bases outside the gene matches. The CDR3 totals 14 residues. CDR3 region: CASSRDRNTGELFF. CDR3 nucleotide sequence: TGTGCCAGCTCACGGGACAGGAACACCGGGGAGCTGTTTTTT.

This chain connects TRBV7-9 to TRBJ2-5, with TRBD2 identical over 11 bases. This CDR3 is 16 amino acids long. With 4 bases clipped from V and 4 bases from J, the junction kept 8 bases outside the gene matches. CDR1 is SEHNR, CDR2 FQNEAQ, per germline (reference sequence). The CDR3 DNA sequence: TGTGCCAGCAGCTCTAGCGGGGGGCCCCTCGGAGAGACCCAGTACTTC. Its protein is CASSSSGGPLGETQYF.

This chain connects TRBV2 to TRBJ2-7, with TRBD2 matching 10 bases. This CDR3 spans 14 amino acids. Per germline, CDR1 SNHLY and CDR2 FYNNEI. V lost 7 bases and J lost 5; bases outside the gene matches: 8. DNA of the CDR3: TGTGCCAGCAAACCGGGACTAGCGAGCAACGAGCAGTACTTC. Translated: CASKPGLASNEQYF.

The chain employs TRBV6-4 and TRBJ1-3, with D perhaps TRBD1 (5 bases). This CDR3 comprises 13 residues. The germline gives CDR1 MRHNA, CDR2 SNTAGT. Trimming stripped 4 bases from V and 2 bases from J, with 6 bases between. The DNA of the CDR3 is TGTGCCAGCAGTGTGGGGCCTGGAAACACCATATATTTT. This encodes CASSVGPGNTIYF.

The genes are TRBV5-4 and TRBJ1-2, with a weak D call TRBD1 (5 bases). Germline V gene lookup returns CDR1 SGHNT and CDR2 YYREEE (reference sequence). This CDR3 spans 14 amino acids. The V and J ends lost 0 bases and 7 bases respectively, with 13 bases between them. The CDR3 region has the DNA TGTGCCAGCAGCTTGGAAGGACAAAGGGGTGGCTACACCTTC. It encodes CASSLEGQRGGYTF.